This T cell receptor (beta chain) was recorded in a study of T cell clones after liver transplantation. Study-level information: Subjects received no induction therapy and standard immunosuppression until randomization at 12-24 months post-transplant. Regarding the study as a whole: Circulating graft-donor-reactive CD4 TCRbeta sequences fell significantly post-transplant in 5 of 8 subjects.

The length of the CDR3 is 13 residues. V was trimmed by 6 bases and J by 6 bases, leaving 12 bases between them. Germline-derived CDR1 and CDR2 are SEHNR and FQNEAQ (reference sequence). Generated by immunoSEQ multiplex PCR, the TCRdb table keeps only in-frame clones and is missing some. The table lists roughly 72,000 clones, 80% to 85% of them singletons. Concerning this clone: The target antigen is unknown.

This sequence originates from a human patient who received a liver transplant. Some T cells may trace back to the graft donor. The sequenced sample was CD4+ T cells from blood, obtained less than 50 months after liver transplant. The V call is TRBV7-9, the J call TRBJ2-1; D may be TRBD1 (5 bases). The CDR3 DNA follows: TGTGCCAGCAGTCGCTCAGGGATCAATGAGCAGTTCTTC. This encodes CASSRSGINEQFF.